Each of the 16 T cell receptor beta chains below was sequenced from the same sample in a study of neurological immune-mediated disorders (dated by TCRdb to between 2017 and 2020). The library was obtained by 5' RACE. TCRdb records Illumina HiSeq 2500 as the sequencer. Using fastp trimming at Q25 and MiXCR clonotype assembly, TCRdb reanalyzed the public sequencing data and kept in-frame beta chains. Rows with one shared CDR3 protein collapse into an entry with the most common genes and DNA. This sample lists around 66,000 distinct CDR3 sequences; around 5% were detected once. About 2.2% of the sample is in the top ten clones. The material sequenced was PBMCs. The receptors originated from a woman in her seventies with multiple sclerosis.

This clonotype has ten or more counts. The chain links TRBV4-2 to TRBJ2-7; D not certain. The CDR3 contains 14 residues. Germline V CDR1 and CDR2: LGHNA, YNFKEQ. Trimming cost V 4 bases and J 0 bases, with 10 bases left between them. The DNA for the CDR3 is TGTGCCAGCAGCCTTGGAAGCCACTCCTACGAGCAGTACTTC. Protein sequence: CASSLGSHSYEQYF.

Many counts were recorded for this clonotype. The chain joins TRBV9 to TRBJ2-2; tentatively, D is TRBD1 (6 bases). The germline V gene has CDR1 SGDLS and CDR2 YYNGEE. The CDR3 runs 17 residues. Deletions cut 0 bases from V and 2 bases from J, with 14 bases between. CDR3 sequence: CASSVEGQGSNTGELFF. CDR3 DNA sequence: TGTGCCAGCAGCGTAGAAGGCCAGGGGTCAAACACCGGGGAGCTGTTTTTT.

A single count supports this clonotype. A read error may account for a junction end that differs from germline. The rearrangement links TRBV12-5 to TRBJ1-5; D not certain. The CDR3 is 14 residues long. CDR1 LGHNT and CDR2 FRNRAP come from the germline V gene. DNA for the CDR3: TGTGCTAGTGGTTTGGCCCCACTCAATCAGCCCCAACATTTT. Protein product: CASGLAPLNQPQHF.

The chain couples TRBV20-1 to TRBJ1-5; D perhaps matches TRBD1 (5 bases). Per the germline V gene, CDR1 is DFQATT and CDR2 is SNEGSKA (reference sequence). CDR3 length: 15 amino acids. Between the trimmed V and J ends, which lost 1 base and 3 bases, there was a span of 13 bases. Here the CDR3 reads CSARVPAGNNQPQHF. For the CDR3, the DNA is TGCAGTGCTAGAGTGCCGGCAGGGAACAATCAGCCCCAGCATTTT.

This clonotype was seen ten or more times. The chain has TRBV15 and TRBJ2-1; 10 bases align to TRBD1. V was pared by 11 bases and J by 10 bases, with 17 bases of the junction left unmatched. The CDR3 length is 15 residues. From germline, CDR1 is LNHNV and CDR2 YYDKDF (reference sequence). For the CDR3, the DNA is TGTGCCGTCTCCGGGACAGGGGCCCTCCCAGGAGAGCAGTTCTTC. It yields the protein CAVSGTGALPGEQFF.

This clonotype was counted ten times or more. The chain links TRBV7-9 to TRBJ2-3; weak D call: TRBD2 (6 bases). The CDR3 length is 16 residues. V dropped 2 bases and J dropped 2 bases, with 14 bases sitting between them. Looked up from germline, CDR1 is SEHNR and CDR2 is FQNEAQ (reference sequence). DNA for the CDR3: TGTGCCAGCAGCTTAATCATTAGCGGCTACACAGATACGCAGTATTTT. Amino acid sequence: CASSLIISGYTDTQYF.

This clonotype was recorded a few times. CDR3 residues: CASSQVGTGKTEAFF. The CDR3 DNA sequence: TGTGCCAGCAGCCAAGTGGGTACAGGGAAAACTGAAGCTTTCTTT. The gene calls are TRBV3-1 and TRBJ1-1; a possible D gene is TRBD1 (6 bases). This CDR3 spans 15 amino acids. The germline V gene has CDR1 LGHDT and CDR2 YNNKEL (reference sequence). V was pared by 1 base and J by 5 bases, with 14 bases between. The whole variable domain, remainder taken from reference TRBV3-1 and TRBJ1-1, is DTAVSQTPKYLVTQMGNDKSIKCEQNLGHDTMYWYKQDSKKFLKIMFSYNNKELIINETVPNRFSPKSPDKAHLNLHINSLELGDSAVYFCASSQVGTGKTEAFFGQGTRLTVV.

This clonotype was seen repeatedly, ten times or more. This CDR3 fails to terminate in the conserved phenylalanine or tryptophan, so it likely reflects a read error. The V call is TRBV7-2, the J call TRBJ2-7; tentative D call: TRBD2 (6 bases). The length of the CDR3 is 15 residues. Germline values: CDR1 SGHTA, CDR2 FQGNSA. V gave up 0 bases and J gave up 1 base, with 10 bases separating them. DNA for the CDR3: TGTGCCAGCAGCTTAGCCTCTAGCGAGTCCTACGAGCAGTACTGC. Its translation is CASSLASSESYEQYC.

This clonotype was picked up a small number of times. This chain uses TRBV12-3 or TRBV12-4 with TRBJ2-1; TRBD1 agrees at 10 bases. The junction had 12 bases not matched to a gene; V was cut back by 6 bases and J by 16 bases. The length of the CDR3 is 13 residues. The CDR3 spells CASSFPGTGVFFF. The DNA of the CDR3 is TGTGCCAGCAGCTTCCCCGGGACAGGGGTTTTTTTCTTC.

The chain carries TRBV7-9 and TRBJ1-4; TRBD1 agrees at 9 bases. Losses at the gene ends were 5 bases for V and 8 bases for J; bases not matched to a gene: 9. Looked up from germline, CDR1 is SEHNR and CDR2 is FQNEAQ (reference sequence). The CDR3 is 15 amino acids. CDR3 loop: CASSPNRGRGEKLFF. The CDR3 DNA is TGTGCCAGCAGCCCTAACAGGGGGCGCGGAGAAAAACTGTTTTTT.

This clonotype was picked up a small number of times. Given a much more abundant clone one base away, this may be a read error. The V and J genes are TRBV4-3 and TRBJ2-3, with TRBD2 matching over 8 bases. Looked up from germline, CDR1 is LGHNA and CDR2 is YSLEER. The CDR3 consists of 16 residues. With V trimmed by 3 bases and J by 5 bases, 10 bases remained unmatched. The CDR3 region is CASSQLQAGEVDTQYF. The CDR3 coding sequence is TGCGCCAGCAGCCAGCTTCAAGCGGGAGAGGTAGATACGCAGTATTTT.

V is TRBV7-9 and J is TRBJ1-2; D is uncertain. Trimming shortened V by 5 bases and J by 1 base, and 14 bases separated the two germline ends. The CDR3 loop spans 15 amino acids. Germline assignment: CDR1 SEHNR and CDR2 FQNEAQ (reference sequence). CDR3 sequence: CASSPLRTFNYGYTF. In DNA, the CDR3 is TGTGCCAGCAGCCCACTCCGGACCTTTAACTATGGCTACACCTTC.

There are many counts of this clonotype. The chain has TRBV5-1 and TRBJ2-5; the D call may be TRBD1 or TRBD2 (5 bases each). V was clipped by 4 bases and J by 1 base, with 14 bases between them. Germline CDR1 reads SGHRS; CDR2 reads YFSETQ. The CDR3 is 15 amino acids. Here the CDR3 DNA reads TGCGCCAGCAGCCCCCTAGAGGGGTCCCAAGAGACCCAGTACTTC. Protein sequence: CASSPLEGSQETQYF.

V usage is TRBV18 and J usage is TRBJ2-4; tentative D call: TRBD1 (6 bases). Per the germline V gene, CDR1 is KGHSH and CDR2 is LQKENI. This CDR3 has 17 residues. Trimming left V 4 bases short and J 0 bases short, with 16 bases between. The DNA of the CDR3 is TGTGCCAGCTCACTGCGGGCAGGGGATCTAGCCAAAAACATTCAGTACTTC. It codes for CASSLRAGDLAKNIQYF.

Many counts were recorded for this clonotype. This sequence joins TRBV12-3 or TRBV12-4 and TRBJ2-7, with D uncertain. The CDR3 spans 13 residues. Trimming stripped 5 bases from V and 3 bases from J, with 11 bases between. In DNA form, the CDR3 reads TGTGCCAGCAGTAGCCTTCGCGGCTACGAGCAGTACTTC. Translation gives CASSSLRGYEQYF.

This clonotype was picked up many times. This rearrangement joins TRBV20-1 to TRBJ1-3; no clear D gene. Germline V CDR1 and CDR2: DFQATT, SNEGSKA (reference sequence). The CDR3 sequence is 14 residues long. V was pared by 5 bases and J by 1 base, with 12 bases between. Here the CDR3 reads CSASLGASGNTIYF. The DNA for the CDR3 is TGCAGTGCTTCCTTGGGTGCGTCTGGAAACACCATATATTTT.